This T cell receptor beta chain derives from a study of blood T cell repertoires in COVID-19. Study details: Italy, Spain and the United States were the sources of the convalescent and acute COVID-19 samples. T cells, B-cell-depleted T cells, or PBMCs supplied cDNA or gDNA.

This clone was seen only a few times. The table came from immunoSEQ multiplex PCR; TCRdb's copy has only in-frame clones and leaves some out. The data contain about 140,000 clones, about 82% of them singletons. What was sequenced was peripheral blood. This clonotype originated in an older woman with acute or convalescent COVID-19.

The CDR3 protein is CASAGGSYNEQFF. The CDR3 nucleotides read TGTGCCAGCGCAGGGGGATCCTACAATGAGCAGTTCTTC. The gene calls are TRBV3-1 (or the pseudogene TRBV3-2) and TRBJ2-1; 7 bases line up with TRBD1. Germline CDR1 reads LGHDT; CDR2 reads YNNKEL (reference sequence). After removal of 8 bases from V and 1 base from J, the junction contained 2 bases not matched to a gene. This CDR3 contains 13 residues.